The 29 T cell receptor beta chains presented below share a single source sample, sequenced in a study of identical twins. Via MiXCR, TCRdb re-called the 5' RACE reads, giving one row per CDR3 protein. The sample comprises some 690,000 distinct CDR3 sequences, roughly 20% of which are singletons, and about 4.5% rests with the top ten. This same sample was also taken into another study, of T cells expressing NK-cell markers.

Sequencing was performed on PBMCs. The source is a woman aged 18-29 years in good health.

The chain couples TRBV20-1 to TRBJ2-2, with D possibly being TRBD2 (5 bases). The CDR3 sequence is 12 residues long. Germline CDR1 is DFQATT and CDR2 is SNEGSKA (reference sequence). V was shortened by 0 bases and J by 7 bases, with 6 bases between the two germline ends. The CDR3 here is CSARDEGGELFF. The CDR3 bases are TGCAGTGCTAGAGATGAGGGCGGGGAGCTGTTTTTT.

This clonotype was observed a few times. V usage is TRBV12-3 or TRBV12-4 and J usage is TRBJ2-1; D uncertain. This CDR3 is 12 amino acids long. The V end lost 1 base, the J end lost 11 bases, and 9 bases lay between the germline ends. The CDR3 coding sequence is TGTGCCAGCAGTTTAGAGGAGCTCAAGCAGTTCTTC. This translates into CASSLEELKQFF.

This clonotype was counted ten times or more. V usage is TRBV29-1 and J usage is TRBJ2-3; D gene unclear. This CDR3 contains 14 residues. Trimming took 0 bases from V and 2 from J, leaving 9 bases between them. Germline CDR1 and CDR2: SQVTM and ANQGSEA. CDR3 residues: CSVEDRQTTDTQYF. In DNA form, the CDR3 reads TGCAGCGTTGAAGATCGGCAGACCACAGATACGCAGTATTTT.

The V and J genes are TRBV23-1 and TRBJ1-6; TRBD1 is a possible D gene (6 bases). TRBV23-1 is an ORF, and what it does is uncertain. This CDR3 has 14 residues. Trimming removed 6 bases from V and 5 bases from J, with 11 bases in between. Written as DNA, the CDR3 is TGCGCCAGCAGGGGGAGGACAGATAATTCACCCCTCCACTTT. It encodes CASRGRTDNSPLHF.

This clonotype was seen a handful of times. J is TRBJ2-3 and V is TRBV4-3; maybe TRBD2 (5 bases). This CDR3 region has 16 residues. Trimming removed 2 bases from V and 0 bases from J, with 12 bases in between. Per germline, CDR1 LGHNA and CDR2 YSLEER. In DNA form, the CDR3 reads TGCGCCAGCAGCCAAACCAGCGGACCTAGCACAGATACGCAGTATTTT. Amino acids: CASSQTSGPSTDTQYF.

The chain carries TRBV12-3 or TRBV12-4 and TRBJ2-7, with D possibly TRBD1 on 5 matching bases. This CDR3 contains 15 residues. Trimming stripped 1 base from V and 2 bases from J, with 12 bases between. The CDR3 sequence: CASSLGQGRAYEQYF. CDR3 in DNA: TGTGCCAGCAGTTTAGGGCAGGGTAGGGCCTACGAGCAGTACTTC.

The rearrangement joins TRBV10-3 to TRBJ1-1; D may be TRBD1 (5 bases). The CDR3 is 12 amino acids. Per germline, CDR1 ENHRY and CDR2 SYGVKD. Trimming left V 8 bases short and J 3 bases short, with 10 bases between. CDR3 loop: CAIQGDDTEAFF. The CDR3 nucleotides read TGTGCCATCCAGGGTGATGACACTGAAGCTTTCTTT.

This clonotype appeared a few times. The V and J genes are TRBV20-1 and TRBJ1-1, with a weak D call TRBD1 (6 bases). Trimming shortened V by 1 base and J by 6 bases, and 18 bases separated the two germline ends. The germline gives CDR1 DFQATT, CDR2 SNEGSKA (reference sequence). This CDR3 has 15 residues. Here the CDR3 reads CSARASGQLGPEAFF. CDR3 coding DNA: TGCAGTGCTAGAGCCAGCGGACAGCTTGGACCTGAAGCTTTCTTT.

V usage is TRBV9 and J usage is TRBJ2-3; 8 bases agree with TRBD2. CDR3 length: 15 residues. From germline, CDR1 is SGDLS and CDR2 YYNGEE. V shed 2 bases and J 1 base; nucleotides not matched to a gene: 3. CDR3 nucleotides: TGTGCCAGCAGCGTCTGGCGGGGGGGCACAGATACGCAGTATTTT. Its protein product is CASSVWRGGTDTQYF.

The rearrangement links TRBV12-3 or TRBV12-4 to TRBJ2-2, with D possibly matching TRBD1 (5 bases). V lost 6 bases, J lost 5 bases, and 10 bases lay in between. This CDR3 is built from 13 residues. The chain's CDR3 is CASRDTGTGELFF. CDR3 DNA sequence: TGTGCCAGCAGAGACACAGGTACCGGGGAGCTGTTTTTT.

This chain links TRBV7-6 with TRBJ2-1; TRBD2 agrees at 11 bases. Germline V gene sequence: CDR1 SGHVS, CDR2 FNYEAQ. The CDR3 sequence is 17 residues long. V trimming: 6 bases; J trimming: 8 bases; junction bases outside the gene matches: 15. The CDR3 sequence: CASSLRPSGGPIDEQFF. CDR3 in DNA: TGTGCCAGCAGTCTCAGACCTAGCGGGGGGCCTATAGATGAGCAGTTCTTC.

This chain joins TRBV7-3 and TRBJ1-5; 11 bases line up with TRBD1. The CDR3 runs to 15 residues. With 1 base clipped from V and 7 bases from J, the junction kept 3 bases outside the gene matches. Germline V gene sequence: CDR1 SGHTA, CDR2 FQGTGA. The DNA of the CDR3 is TGTGCCAGCAGCTTAAGGACAGGGGGCGGGCAGCCCCAGCATTTT. Residues: CASSLRTGGGQPQHF.

This clonotype has ten or more counts. The gene calls are TRBV5-1 and TRBJ2-1; TRBD2 aligns across 8 bases. The germline gives CDR1 SGHRS, CDR2 YFSETQ. With V trimmed by 4 bases and J by 7 bases, 10 bases remained unmatched. The CDR3 totals 15 residues. Written as DNA, the CDR3 is TGCGCCAGCAGCATGGGGCTAGCGGGTGGTAATGAGCAGTTCTTC. Protein sequence: CASSMGLAGGNEQFF.

The rearrangement links TRBV5-1 to TRBJ2-1; 8 positions match TRBD2. V dropped 4 bases and J dropped 8; count of bases not matched to a gene: 11. The CDR3 spans 15 residues. The germline CDR1 and CDR2 sequences are SGHRS and YFSETQ. CDR3 sequence: CASSKGGTSGDEQFF. The CDR3 nucleotides are TGCGCCAGCAGCAAGGGTGGGACTAGTGGGGATGAGCAGTTCTTC.

The rearrangement joins TRBV7-9 to TRBJ2-6; D gene unclear. This CDR3 contains 14 residues. The V gene lost 8 bases and the J gene lost 2 bases, with 10 bases spanning the gap. The germline V gene has CDR1 SEHNR and CDR2 FQNEAQ (reference sequence). Written as DNA, the CDR3 is TGTGCCAGCGGCAGATCAACTGGGGCCAACGTCCTGACTTTC. Translation gives CASGRSTGANVLTF.

The sample holds a few counts of this clonotype. The V call is TRBV12-3 or TRBV12-4, the J call TRBJ2-1; 11 bases are a match to TRBD2. The CDR3 is made up of 15 amino acids. Unmatched junction bases numbered 10, after V lost 6 bases and J lost 9 bases. The CDR3 nucleotides read TGTGCCAGCAGAAGTAGCGGGAGGGCCGTGAGTGAGCAGTTCTTC. It encodes CASRSSGRAVSEQFF.

V gene TRBV29-1 combines with J gene TRBJ2-5; D call uncertain. The CDR3 covers 12 residues. Looked up from germline, CDR1 is SQVTM and CDR2 is ANQGSEA. The germline V and J ends were trimmed by 3 bases and 5 bases, with 10 bases remaining between them. DNA for the CDR3: TGCAGCGTTGATTTCCTTGGGGAGACCCAGTACTTC. This translates into CSVDFLGETQYF.

This clonotype has just a few counts. The J gene is TRBJ2-3, the V gene TRBV7-9; perhaps TRBD2 as D (6 bases). CDR1 SEHNR and CDR2 FQNEAQ come from the germline V gene (reference sequence). V lost 6 bases, J lost 4 bases, and 17 bases lay in between. The CDR3 runs to 15 residues. The DNA for the CDR3 is TGTGCCAGCAGTCCGGTTTGGAGGGGAGCAGATACGCAGTATTTT. Its translation: CASSPVWRGADTQYF.

A few counts support this clonotype. The gene calls are TRBV14 and TRBJ2-1; D gene uncertain. Trimming stripped 5 bases from V and 8 bases from J, with 10 bases between. In germline, CDR1 is SGHDN, CDR2 FVKESK. This CDR3 comprises 12 residues. This CDR3 is CASSSSWYEQFF. CDR3 DNA: TGTGCCAGCAGCTCCTCATGGTATGAGCAGTTCTTC.

This clonotype showed up just a few times. The chain combines TRBV7-3 with TRBJ2-1; 15 nucleotides agree with TRBD2. The V segment lost 4 bases and the J segment 7 bases; nucleotides outside the gene matches: 5. Germline CDR1 and CDR2: SGHTA and FQGTGA. The CDR3 extends over 16 amino acids. CDR3 sequence (DNA): TGTGCCAGCAGCTCCGGACTAGCGGGGGGGCGAAATGAGCAGTTCTTC. Translation: CASSSGLAGGRNEQFF.

This clonotype was found many times. V is TRBV12-3 or TRBV12-4 and J is TRBJ1-1, with a weak D call TRBD1 (5 bases). V was cut by 5 bases and J by 7 bases, with 11 bases left in between. The CDR3 sequence is 12 residues long. CDR3 in amino acids: CASSQPTGEAFF. In nucleotides, the CDR3 is TGTGCCAGCAGTCAGCCCACAGGTGAAGCTTTCTTT.

In this sample, this clonotype turned up many times. The V call is TRBV12-5, the J call TRBJ2-5, with D tentatively TRBD2 (6 bases). Germline CDR1 reads LGHNT; CDR2 reads FRNRAP. The ends were cut back, 5 bases at V and 0 bases at J, with 13 bases in the middle. This CDR3 is 15 amino acids long. CDR3 in DNA: TGTGCTAGTGGTCCCGGGACTTCGTACCAAGAGACCCAGTACTTC. It specifies CASGPGTSYQETQYF.

This clonotype came up a few times. This chain uses TRBV4-3 with TRBJ2-1, with D unresolved. Germline V gives CDR1 LGHNA, CDR2 YSLEER. CDR3 length: 16 residues. Trimming shortened V by 0 bases and J by 0 bases, and 9 bases separated the two germline ends. In nucleotides, the CDR3 is TGCGCCAGCAGCCAAGACAGTAGCCTCTCCTACAATGAGCAGTTCTTC. It yields the protein CASSQDSSLSYNEQFF.

The sample holds one count of this clonotype. This chain joins TRBV27 and TRBJ2-7; D is unresolved. Germline values: CDR1 MNHEY, CDR2 SMNVEV (reference sequence). Deletions cut 5 bases from V and 3 bases from J, with 11 bases between. The CDR3 covers 13 residues. The CDR3 DNA reads TGTGCCAGCAGTCTAAAAGTTAGCTACGAGCAGTACTTC. This codes for CASSLKVSYEQYF.

The table lists this clonotype with many counts. The rearrangement links TRBV20-1 to TRBJ2-1; maybe TRBD2 (6 bases). CDR3 length: 14 residues. Germline V gene lookup returns CDR1 DFQATT and CDR2 SNEGSKA (reference sequence). The germline V and J ends were trimmed by 1 base and 6 bases, with 13 bases remaining between them. The CDR3: CSARVGSGGNEQFF. CDR3 DNA sequence: TGCAGTGCTAGAGTTGGTAGCGGAGGCAATGAGCAGTTCTTC.

The gene calls are TRBV7-3 and TRBJ2-1; no clear D. Trimming took off 1 base at V and 10 bases at J, with 8 bases between the two ends. The CDR3 extends over 12 amino acids. Germline-derived CDR1 and CDR2 are SGHTA and FQGTGA. CDR3 bases: TGTGCCAGCAGCTTAATGACGGAAGAGCAGTTCTTC. Its translation: CASSLMTEEQFF.

This clonotype was recorded at least ten times. The chain employs TRBV5-1 and TRBJ2-7; 9 bases are a match to TRBD1. From germline, CDR1 is SGHRS and CDR2 YFSETQ. After removal of 4 bases from V and 1 base from J, the junction contained 6 bases not matched to a gene. The CDR3 has 15 amino acids. Here the CDR3 DNA reads TGCGCCAGCAGCAAGGGACAGGGAAGTTCCTACGAGCAGTACTTC. Its translation: CASSKGQGSSYEQYF.

Details on this clonotype: Its ends do not fully match the called genes, so a read error is possible. V usage is TRBV5-1 and J usage is TRBJ2-7, with D perhaps TRBD1 or TRBD2 (5 bases each). This CDR3 has 13 residues. Germline V gene sequence: CDR1 SGHRS, CDR2 YFSETQ. CDR3 amino acids: CASSRDGAYEQYF. The CDR3 DNA sequence: TGTGCCAGCAGCCGGGACGGAGCCTACGAGCAGTACTTC.

This chain joins TRBV27 and TRBJ2-1; tentatively, D is TRBD2 (5 bases). Looked up from germline, CDR1 is MNHEY and CDR2 is SMNVEV (reference sequence). The V end was cut by 5 bases, the J end by 3 bases, with 11 bases between. The CDR3 length is 14 residues. CDR3 region: CASSRTRNYNEQFF. DNA of the CDR3: TGTGCCAGCAGTCGAACTAGAAACTACAATGAGCAGTTCTTC.